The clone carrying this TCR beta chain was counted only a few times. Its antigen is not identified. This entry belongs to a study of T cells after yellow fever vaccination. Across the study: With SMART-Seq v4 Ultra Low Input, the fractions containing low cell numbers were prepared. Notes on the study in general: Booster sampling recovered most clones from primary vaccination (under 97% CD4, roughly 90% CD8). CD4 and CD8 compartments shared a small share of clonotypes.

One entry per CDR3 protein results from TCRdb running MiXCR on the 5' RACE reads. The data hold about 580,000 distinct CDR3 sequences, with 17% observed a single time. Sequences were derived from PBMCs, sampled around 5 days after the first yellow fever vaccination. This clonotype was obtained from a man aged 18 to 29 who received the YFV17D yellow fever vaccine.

In DNA, the CDR3 is TGTGCCAGCAGTAAGAGACAGGGGAACACTGAAGCTTTCTTT. Residues: CASSKRQGNTEAFF. The chain couples TRBV27 to TRBJ1-1; TRBD1 matches 7 bases. Looked up from germline, CDR1 is MNHEY and CDR2 is SMNVEV (reference sequence). There are 14 residues in the CDR3. With 5 bases clipped from V and 1 base from J, the junction kept 4 bases outside the gene matches.